This T cell receptor (beta chain) stems from a study of T-cell reconstitution after alpha-beta-depleted transplantation in children. Points on this clonotype: As yet, its antigen is unknown. A much larger clone is a single base away; this may be a read error.

A TCRbeta library incorporating unique molecular identifiers was prepared. TCRdb called the PCR reads again in MiXCR, with one record for every CDR3 protein. The sample gives over 150,000 distinct CDR3 sequences, roughly 6.6% of which show up once; just over 5.5% is in the top ten. This CDR3 has 13 residues. Germline V gene lookup returns CDR1 ENHRY and CDR2 SYGVKD. Study-wide results and limits: Elevated TCRbeta diversity at day 60 was traced, in some patients, to surviving recipient T cells and thymic progenitors. As was reported, about two months after transplant, alpha-beta T cells came from several hundred expanded graft clones. Counts and diversity of T cells one year after transplant came mostly from newly produced T cells.

The TCR comes from a boy younger than 10 with acute lymphoblastic leukemia, due to receive a stem cell transplant. This sample comprised PBMCs, obtained before TCRalphabeta/CD19-depleted stem cell transplant. The chain uses TRBV10-3 and TRBJ2-2; D unclear. This CDR3 is CVISESDAGELFF. CDR3 bases: TGTGTCATCAGTGAGTCAGACGCCGGGGAGCTGTTTTTT.